Shown below are 13 T cell receptor beta chains from a single sample sequenced in a study of post-analysis software for immune sequencing data. The study's findings and limits: Higher frequency in patients than in controls was seen for about five TRBV segments, with TRBV5-6, TRBV5-1 and TRBV20-1 among them.

TCR beta cDNA libraries had unique molecular identifiers. TCRdb recomputed calls from the PCR reads with MiXCR, one row per CDR3 protein. The sample lists 750,000 to 950,000 distinct CDR3 sequences; 40% to 55% were seen once. No cognate antigen is known for these TCRs. Sample: blood. The receptors shown here come from a girl aged 10 to 17 with multiple sclerosis.

V gene TRBV7-9 combines with J gene TRBJ2-6, with 10 bases fitting TRBD1. The CDR3 is 16 residues long. J gave up 2 bases and V 8 bases, and 6 bases lay outside the gene matches. The germline CDR1 and CDR2 sequences are SEHNR and FQNEAQ (reference sequence). The CDR3, as DNA: TGTGCCAGCGGAACGACAGGGGGCACTGGGGCCAACGTCCTGACTTTC. Amino acids: CASGTTGGTGANVLTF. Full variable domain (outside the CDR3, taken from reference TRBV7-9 and TRBJ2-6): DTGVSQNPRHKITKRGQNVTFRCDPISEHNRLYWYRQTLGQGPEFLTYFQNEAQLEKSRLLSDRFSAERPKGSFSTLEIQRTEQGDSAMYLCASGTTGGTGANVLTFGAGSRLTVL.

The DNA for the CDR3 is TGTGCCAGCAGCGGAGGGGGGACCCACGAGACCCAGTACTTC. Amino acids: CASSGGGTHETQYF. This chain joins TRBV9 and TRBJ2-5, with D tentatively TRBD1 or TRBD2 (6 bases each). CDR3 size: 14 residues. Germline values: CDR1 SGDLS, CDR2 YYNGEE. V lost 3 bases, J lost 5 bases, and 14 bases lay in between.

J is TRBJ2-5 and V is TRBV6-2 or TRBV6-3; 7 bases align to TRBD2. In germline, CDR1 is MNHEY, CDR2 SVGEGT. CDR3 length: 14 residues. The ends lost 4 bases at V and 4 bases at J; junction bases unmatched: 6. The CDR3 sequence is CASSSPREGETQYF. The CDR3 nucleotides are TGTGCCAGCAGTTCCCCAAGGGAGGGAGAGACCCAGTACTTC.

CDR3 in DNA: TGTGCCAGCAGCTTGCCCCTAGGGGACACAGATACGCAGTATTTT. This sequence encodes CASSLPLGDTDTQYF. V usage is TRBV13 and J usage is TRBJ2-3, with D maybe TRBD1 (5 bases). Trimming stripped 3 bases from V and 2 bases from J, with 12 bases between. Germline CDR1 PRHDT, CDR2 FYEKMQ (reference sequence). This CDR3 spans 15 amino acids.

Notes on this clonotype: A read error is likely, as this CDR3 ends without the conserved phenylalanine or tryptophan. The V and J genes are TRBV7-2 and TRBJ2-1, with 16 bases fitting TRBD2. This CDR3 spans 17 amino acids. Germline V gene sequence: CDR1 SGHTA, CDR2 FQGNSA. The ends lost 3 bases at V and 6 bases at J; junction bases unmatched: 5. The DNA for the CDR3 is TGTGCCAGCAGCTTGGGACTAGCGGGAGGGGGATCCAATGAGCAGTTCGTC. Translation: CASSLGLAGGGSNEQFV.

This chain uses TRBV20-1 with TRBJ2-7; 9 nucleotides line up with TRBD2. The last part of the DNA fits TRBJ2-5 better; the J call may be wrong. From germline, CDR1 is DFQATT and CDR2 SNEGSKA (reference sequence). The CDR3 totals 16 residues. This CDR3 reads CSAGGFLAGPLETQYF. The CDR3 DNA reads TGCAGTGCTGGAGGGTTCCTAGCGGGACCCTTGGAGACCCAGTACTTC.

The chain is built from TRBV5-1 and TRBJ1-1; D gene unclear. V was shortened by 0 bases and J by 3 bases, with 9 bases between the two germline ends. This CDR3 region has 14 residues. CDR1 and CDR2 from the germline V gene are SGHRS and YFSETQ. CDR3 amino acids: CASSLVNRDTEAFF. The CDR3 DNA follows: TGCGCCAGCAGCTTGGTAAACAGAGACACTGAAGCTTTCTTT.

This clonotype was seen a few times. The chain couples TRBV7-9 to TRBJ1-1, with no clear D. The CDR3 totals 12 residues. CDR1 and CDR2 from the germline V gene are SEHNR and FQNEAQ (reference sequence). V was trimmed by 2 bases and J by 6 bases, leaving 7 bases between them. The chain's CDR3 is CASSLRVPEAFF. DNA for the CDR3: TGTGCCAGCAGCTTAAGGGTCCCTGAAGCTTTCTTT.

In this sample, this clonotype turned up once. CDR3 loop: CSARWGWEFF. CDR3 nucleotides: TGCAGTGCGCGCTGGGGGTGGGAGTTCTTC. The rearrangement uses TRBV20-1 and TRBJ2-1; D may be TRBD1 or TRBD2 (5 bases each). The CDR3 is made up of 10 amino acids. CDR1 and CDR2 (germline): DFQATT, SNEGSKA (reference sequence). V was clipped by 6 bases and J by 14 bases, with 14 bases between them.

The chain uses TRBV27 and TRBJ2-1, with D maybe TRBD1 (5 bases). Trimming stripped 5 bases from V and 3 bases from J, with 17 bases between. The CDR3 is made up of 16 amino acids. Germline V lookup: CDR1 MNHEY, CDR2 SMNVEV (reference sequence). The CDR3 nucleotides are TGTGCCAGCAGTCCGCTTACAGGCCCTCACTACAATGAGCAGTTCTTC. Its translation is CASSPLTGPHYNEQFF.

The V gene is TRBV15, the J gene TRBJ2-1, with a tentative D call TRBD1 (6 bases). The V end was cut by 1 base, the J end by 7 bases, with 8 bases between. The CDR3 covers 13 residues. Germline CDR1 LNHNV, CDR2 YYDKDF (reference sequence). The CDR3 DNA reads TGTGCCACCAGCAGAGCCAGGGGTAATGAGCAGTTCTTC. Its protein product is CATSRARGNEQFF. The full variable domain, with the rest looked up from reference TRBV15 and TRBJ2-1, is DAMVIQNPRYQVTQFGKPVTLSCSQTLNHNVMYWYQQKSSQAPKLLFHYYDKDFNNEADTPDNFQSRRPNTSFCFLDIRSPGLGDTAMYLCATSRARGNEQFFGPGTRLTVL.

The chain is built from TRBV29-1 and TRBJ1-5; tentative D call: TRBD1 (6 bases). CDR1 SQVTM and CDR2 ANQGSEA come from the germline V gene. Trimming took off 4 bases at V and 6 bases at J, with 16 bases between the two ends. The CDR3 sequence is 14 residues long. The CDR3 region is CSVGEQGGSQPQHF. CDR3 bases: TGCAGCGTTGGTGAACAGGGCGGTAGTCAGCCCCAGCATTTT.

The V gene is TRBV12-3 or TRBV12-4, the J gene TRBJ2-5, with 10 bases that match TRBD2. With 2 bases clipped from V and 3 bases from J, the junction kept 9 bases outside the gene matches. The CDR3 is 17 amino acids. The CDR3, as DNA: TGTGCCAGCAGTTTAATTTTCCGGACTAGCGGAGAAGAGACCCAGTACTTC. It encodes CASSLIFRTSGEETQYF.